One and the same sample provided the 23 T cell receptor beta chains below, sequenced in a study of cytomegalovirus exposure and HLA in healthy donors. The method was immunoSEQ multiplex PCR; TCRdb's version includes in-frame clones alone and lacks a portion of them. The sample contains tens of thousands of clones, approximately 93% of which appear only once. What was sequenced was PBMCs. Receptors were obtained from a woman in her 30s in good health and CMV-seropositive.

The genes are TRBV7-8 and TRBJ1-2; a possible D gene is TRBD1 (5 bases). CDR1 and CDR2 from the germline V gene are SGHVS and FQNEAQ. CDR3 length: 15 amino acids. V dropped 4 bases and J dropped 2 bases, with 14 bases sitting between them. CDR3 DNA: TGTGCCAGCAGCTCTACTGGGACTGGAAACTATGGCTACACCTTC. This sequence encodes CASSSTGTGNYGYTF.

The CDR3 nucleotides are TGCGCCAGCAGCAAGGACAGGGTGGTCACCGGGGAGCTGTTTTTT. It yields the protein CASSKDRVVTGELFF. The chain combines TRBV5-1 with TRBJ2-2; TRBD1 matches at 8 bases. Germline V gene sequence: CDR1 SGHRS, CDR2 YFSETQ. Trimming cost V 4 bases and J 4 bases; bases outside gene matches: 6. The CDR3 runs 15 residues. Based on the CDR3 plus reference TRBV5-1 and TRBJ2-2, the full variable domain is KAGVTQTPRYLIKTRGQQVTLSCSPISGHRSVSWYQQTPGQGLQFLFEYFSETQRNKGNFPGRFSGRQFSNSRSEMNVSTLELGDSALYLCASSKDRVVTGELFFGEGSRLTVL.

This sequence joins TRBV15 and TRBJ2-7; TRBD2 matches 10 bases. Germline CDR1 is LNHNV and CDR2 is YYDKDF (reference sequence). The ends lost 5 bases at V and 6 bases at J; junction bases unmatched: 7. The CDR3 consists of 14 residues. CDR3 amino acids: CATSAASGSREQYF. The CDR3 DNA reads as TGTGCCACCAGCGCGGCTAGCGGGAGTCGCGAGCAGTACTTC.

The chain has TRBV19 and TRBJ2-3; possibly TRBD2 for D (5 bases). This CDR3 is 14 amino acids long. The germline V and J ends were trimmed by 5 bases and 2 bases, with 11 bases remaining between them. Germline V lookup: CDR1 LNHDA, CDR2 SQIVND (reference sequence). CDR3 region: CASSPWELTDTQYF. In nucleotides, the CDR3 is TGTGCCAGTAGTCCGTGGGAGCTCACAGATACGCAGTATTTT.

The V call is TRBV28, the J call TRBJ2-7, with D possibly TRBD2 on 6 matching bases. V dropped 7 bases and J dropped 3 bases, with 19 bases sitting between them. CDR1 is MDHEN and CDR2 is SYDVKM in the germline V gene. This CDR3 spans 15 amino acids. The CDR3 is CASIREAGSIYEQYF. The CDR3 DNA is TGTGCCAGCATTAGGGAGGCGGGATCCATCTACGAGCAGTACTTC.

The gene calls are TRBV2 and TRBJ1-1; D is ambiguous. CDR3 length: 13 residues. Germline CDR1 and CDR2: SNHLY and FYNNEI. Trimming pared 11 bases from V and 1 base from J, leaving 14 bases between. CDR3 sequence (DNA): TGTGCCGCTGACGGACTTCGGAACACTGAAGCTTTCTTT. Translating gives CAADGLRNTEAFF. Based on the CDR3 plus reference TRBV2 and TRBJ1-1, the full variable domain is EPEVTQTPSHQVTQMGQEVILRCVPISNHLYFYWYRQILGQKVEFLVSFYNNEISEKSEIFDDQFSVERPDGSNFTLKIRSTKLEDSAMYFCAADGLRNTEAFFGQGTRLTVV.

The rearrangement joins TRBV19 to TRBJ1-5; 7 nucleotides agree with TRBD1. After removal of 5 bases from V and 3 bases from J, the junction contained 7 bases not matched to a gene. This CDR3 is 15 amino acids long. The germline gives CDR1 LNHDA, CDR2 SQIVND (reference sequence). The CDR3: CASSRNRGVNQPQHF. In DNA, the CDR3 is TGTGCCAGTAGTCGAAACAGGGGCGTCAATCAGCCCCAGCATTTT.

The rearrangement uses TRBV28 and TRBJ2-2, with TRBD2 identical over 13 bases. Trimming cost V 5 bases and J 5 bases; bases outside gene matches: 14. The CDR3 extends over 19 amino acids. The germline V gene has CDR1 MDHEN and CDR2 SYDVKM. The CDR3 loop is CASSHLRGLAGVGTGELFF. The CDR3 DNA reads TGTGCCAGCAGTCACCTCCGAGGACTAGCGGGAGTTGGGACCGGGGAGCTGTTTTTT.

The rearrangement links TRBV30 to TRBJ2-4, with TRBD2 matching over 12 bases. The CDR3 runs 15 residues. Germline V gene sequence: CDR1 GTSNPN, CDR2 SVGIG (reference sequence). V trimming: 2 bases; J trimming: 4 bases; junction bases outside the gene matches: 3. The CDR3 nucleotides are TGTGCCTGGAGTAGTACTAGCGGGAGGAAAAACATTCAGTACTTC. Translated, it gives CAWSSTSGRKNIQYF.

The CDR3 nucleotides are TGTGCCATCAAGACAGGGATGGATGGCTACACCTTC. It yields the protein CAIKTGMDGYTF. The chain recombines TRBV27 with TRBJ1-2; 7 bases match TRBD1. CDR1 and CDR2 (germline): MNHEY, SMNVEV (reference sequence). V dropped 10 bases and J dropped 6; count of bases not matched to a gene: 8. The CDR3 loop spans 12 amino acids.

This clone has a single count. V is TRBV5-6 and J is TRBJ2-7; D perhaps matches TRBD2 (5 bases). Germline V lookup: CDR1 SGHDT, CDR2 YYEEEE. The CDR3 is 13 residues long. Trimming cost V 4 bases and J 3 bases, with 11 bases left between them. CDR3 sequence: CASSTGRIYEQYF. The CDR3 DNA reads as TGTGCCAGCAGCACGGGAAGGATCTACGAGCAGTACTTC.

The chain links TRBV9 to TRBJ2-6; 9 bases agree with TRBD2. The germline V gene encodes CDR1 SGDLS and CDR2 YYNGEE. There are 18 residues in the CDR3. V was pared by 0 bases and J by 1 base, with 5 bases of the junction left unmatched. CDR3 in DNA: TGTGCCAGCAGCGTAGGACTAGCGGCACTTTCTGGGGCCAACGTCCTGACTTTC. This translates into CASSVGLAALSGANVLTF.

The gene calls are TRBV28 and TRBJ1-5; D perhaps matches TRBD1 (6 bases). The CDR3 consists of 14 residues. Trimming removed 10 bases from V and 5 bases from J, with 18 bases in between. Germline CDR1 reads MDHEN; CDR2 reads SYDVKM. CDR3 region: CATRRGGLDQPQHF. DNA for the CDR3: TGTGCCACCCGAAGGGGGGGTTTGGATCAGCCCCAGCATTTT. The full variable domain, its missing parts supplied by reference TRBV28 and TRBJ1-5, is DVKVTQSSRYLVKRTGEKVFLECVQDMDHENMFWYRQDPGLGLRLIYFSYDVKMKEKGDIPEGYSVSREKKERFSLILESASTNQTSMYLCATRRGGLDQPQHFGDGTRLSIL.

V and J are TRBV5-6 and TRBJ1-1; no definite D call. V lost 0 bases, J lost 3 bases, and 21 bases lay in between. CDR1 and CDR2 (germline): SGHDT, YYEEEE. The CDR3 extends over 18 amino acids. The CDR3 loop reads CASSLVRSRGRPDTEAFF. DNA for the CDR3: TGTGCCAGCAGCTTGGTAAGGTCGCGCGGCCGCCCAGACACTGAAGCTTTCTTT. The whole variable domain, filled in from reference TRBV5-6 and TRBJ1-1, reads DAGVTQSPTHLIKTRGQQVTLRCSPKSGHDTVSWYQQALGQGPQFIFQYYEEEERQRGNFPDRFSGHQFPNYSSELNVNALLLGDSALYLCASSLVRSRGRPDTEAFFGQGTRLTVV.

The V call is TRBV6-5, the J call TRBJ1-3, with 7 bases identical to TRBD1. Per the germline V gene, CDR1 is MNHEY and CDR2 is SVGAGI. With V trimmed by 6 bases and J by 0 bases, 5 bases remained unmatched. The CDR3 is made up of 15 amino acids. This CDR3 reads CASRAGTASGNTIYF. CDR3 in DNA: TGTGCCAGCAGGGCCGGGACAGCCTCTGGAAACACCATATATTTT.

For the CDR3, the DNA is TGCGCCAGCAGCGGGAGCAGCTACGAGCAGTACTTC. Translated: CASSGSSYEQYF. J is TRBJ2-7 and V is TRBV4-1, with D perhaps matching TRBD2 (5 bases). The V end lost 5 bases, the J end lost 3 bases, and 8 bases lay between the germline ends. The CDR3 covers 12 residues. Germline V gene sequence: CDR1 MGHRA, CDR2 YSYEKL.

The rearrangement links TRBV6-5 to TRBJ2-7; D is possibly TRBD1 (5 bases). Per the germline V gene, CDR1 is MNHEY and CDR2 is SVGAGI. Between the trimmed V and J ends, which lost 4 bases and 4 bases, there was a span of 17 bases. The CDR3 has 15 residues. The CDR3 loop reads CASSSPGRAVYEQYF. The DNA for the CDR3 is TGTGCCAGCAGTTCTCCGGGCAGGGCAGTTTACGAGCAGTACTTC.

The chain has TRBV6-6 and TRBJ2-3; 8 positions match TRBD2. After removal of 2 bases from V and 2 bases from J, the junction contained 6 bases not matched to a gene. Germline V lookup: CDR1 MNHNY, CDR2 SVGAGI (reference sequence). The CDR3 runs 16 residues. CDR3 region: CASSYRTSRYTDTQYF. CDR3 in DNA: TGTGCCAGCAGTTACCGGACTAGCAGATACACAGATACGCAGTATTTT.

The J gene is TRBJ2-7, the V gene TRBV20-1; the D is unclear. Germline V lookup: CDR1 DFQATT, CDR2 SNEGSKA (reference sequence). Trimming left V 2 bases short and J 7 bases short, with 6 bases between. The CDR3 covers 10 residues. The CDR3 DNA is TGCAGTGCTAGACTCCGGGAGCAGTACTTC. This sequence encodes CSARLREQYF.

This clone appeared once. The chain combines TRBV5-1 with TRBJ1-1, with 7 nucleotides matching TRBD1. CDR1 and CDR2 from the germline V gene are SGHRS and YFSETQ. This CDR3 is 15 amino acids long. J gave up 0 bases and V 0 bases, and 2 bases lay outside the gene matches. The CDR3 reads CASSLGQGMNTEAFF. The CDR3 nucleotides are TGCGCCAGCAGCTTGGGACAGGGTATGAACACTGAAGCTTTCTTT.

The chain recombines TRBV6-1 with TRBJ1-1, with 7 bases that match TRBD1. The J segment lost 1 base and the V segment lost 1 base, leaving 6 bases of the junction unmatched. There are 16 residues in the CDR3. From germline, CDR1 is MNHNS and CDR2 SASEGT. This chain's CDR3 is CASSEVTGVGNTEAFF. DNA of the CDR3: TGTGCCAGCAGTGAAGTCACAGGGGTGGGGAACACTGAAGCTTTCTTT.

The J gene is TRBJ2-5, the V gene TRBV5-4, with 7 bases matching TRBD2. With V trimmed by 3 bases and J by 4 bases, 0 bases remained unmatched. Germline loops: CDR1 SGHNT, CDR2 YYREEE (reference sequence). The CDR3 sequence is 12 residues long. CDR3: CASSSGGETQYF. The CDR3 DNA sequence: TGTGCCAGCAGCTCGGGGGGAGAGACCCAGTACTTC.

The sample holds a few counts of this clone. The chain joins TRBV9 to TRBJ1-5, with 8 bases fitting TRBD1. Germline CDR1 reads SGDLS; CDR2 reads YYNGEE. CDR3 size: 17 residues. With 0 bases clipped from V and 5 bases from J, the junction kept 10 bases outside the gene matches. CDR3 loop: CASSVATRGQDDQPQHF. CDR3 DNA: TGTGCCAGCAGCGTAGCTACGAGGGGACAGGACGATCAGCCCCAGCATTTT.